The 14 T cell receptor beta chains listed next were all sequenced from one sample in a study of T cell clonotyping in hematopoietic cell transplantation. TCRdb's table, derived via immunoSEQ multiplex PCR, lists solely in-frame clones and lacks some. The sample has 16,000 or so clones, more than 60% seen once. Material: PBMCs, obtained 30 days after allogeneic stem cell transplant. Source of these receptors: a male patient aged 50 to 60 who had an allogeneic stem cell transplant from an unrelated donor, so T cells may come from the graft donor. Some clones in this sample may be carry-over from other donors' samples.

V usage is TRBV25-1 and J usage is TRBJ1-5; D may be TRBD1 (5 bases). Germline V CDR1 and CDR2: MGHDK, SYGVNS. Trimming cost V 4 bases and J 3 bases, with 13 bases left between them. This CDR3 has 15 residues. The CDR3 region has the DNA TGTGCCAGCAGTGGGGGGTGGGGTACCAATCAGCCCCAGCATTTT. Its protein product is CASSGGWGTNQPQHF.

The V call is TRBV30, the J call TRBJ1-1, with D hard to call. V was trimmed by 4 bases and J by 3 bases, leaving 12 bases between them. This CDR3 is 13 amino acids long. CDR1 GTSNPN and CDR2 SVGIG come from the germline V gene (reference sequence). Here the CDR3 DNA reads TGTGCCTGGACCTTCCGGGCTGACACTGAAGCTTTCTTT. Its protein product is CAWTFRADTEAFF.

CDR3 in DNA: TGTGCCTGGACAGAAACTAACTATGGCTACACCTTC. Protein sequence: CAWTETNYGYTF. J is TRBJ1-2 and V is TRBV30; unclear D gene. CDR3 length: 12 amino acids. CDR1 and CDR2 (germline): GTSNPN, SVGIG (reference sequence). Deletions cut 4 bases from V and 0 bases from J, with 6 bases between.

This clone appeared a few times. CDR3 loop: CASSLVRTEAFF. The CDR3 DNA reads as TGTGCCAGCAGTTTGGTTCGCACTGAAGCTTTCTTT. The V call is TRBV28, the J call TRBJ1-1; D is unclear. The germline V gene encodes CDR1 MDHEN and CDR2 SYDVKM. V was clipped by 3 bases and J by 4 bases, with 6 bases between them. The CDR3 loop spans 12 amino acids.

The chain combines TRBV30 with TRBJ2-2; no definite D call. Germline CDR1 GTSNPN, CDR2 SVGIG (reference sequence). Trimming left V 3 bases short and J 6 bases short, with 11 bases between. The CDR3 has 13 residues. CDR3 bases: TGTGCCTGGAGCATTGGGGAATCCGGGGAGCTGTTTTTT. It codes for CAWSIGESGELFF.

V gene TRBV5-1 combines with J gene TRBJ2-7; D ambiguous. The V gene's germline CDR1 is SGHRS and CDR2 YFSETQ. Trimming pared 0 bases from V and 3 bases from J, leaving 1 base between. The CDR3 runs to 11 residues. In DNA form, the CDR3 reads TGCGCCAGCAGCTTGGGCTACGAGCAGTACTTC. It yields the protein CASSLGYEQYF.

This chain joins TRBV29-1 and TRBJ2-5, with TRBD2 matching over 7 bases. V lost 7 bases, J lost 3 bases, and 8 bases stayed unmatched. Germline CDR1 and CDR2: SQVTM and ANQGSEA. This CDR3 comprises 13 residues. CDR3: CSAHPGGEETQYF. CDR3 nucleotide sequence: TGCAGCGCCCATCCTGGGGGGGAAGAGACCCAGTACTTC.

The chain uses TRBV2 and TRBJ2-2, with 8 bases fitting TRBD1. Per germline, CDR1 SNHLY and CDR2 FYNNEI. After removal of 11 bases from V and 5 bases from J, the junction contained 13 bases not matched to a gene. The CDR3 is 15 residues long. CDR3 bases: TGTGCCTCCACTGGAGGGGACAGGTTTACCGGGGAGCTGTTTTTT. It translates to CASTGGDRFTGELFF.

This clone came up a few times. CDR3 in DNA: TGTGCCAGCAGTTACGGCGGACACTCTGGAAACACCATATATTTT. Its translation is CASSYGGHSGNTIYF. The chain uses TRBV6-5 and TRBJ1-3, with a weak D call TRBD1 (5 bases). The length of the CDR3 is 15 residues. Germline loops: CDR1 MNHEY, CDR2 SVGAGI. V dropped 2 bases and J dropped 0 bases, with 8 bases sitting between them.

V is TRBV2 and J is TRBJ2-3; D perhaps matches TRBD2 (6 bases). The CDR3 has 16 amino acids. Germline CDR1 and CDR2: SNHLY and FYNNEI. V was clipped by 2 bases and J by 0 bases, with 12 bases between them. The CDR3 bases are TGTGCCAGCAGTGAACTTGCGGGACTGAGCACAGATACGCAGTATTTT. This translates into CASSELAGLSTDTQYF.

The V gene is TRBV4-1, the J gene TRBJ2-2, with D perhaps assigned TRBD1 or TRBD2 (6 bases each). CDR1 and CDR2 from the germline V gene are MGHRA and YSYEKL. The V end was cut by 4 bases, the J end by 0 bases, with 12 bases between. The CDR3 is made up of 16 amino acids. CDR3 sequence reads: CASSLEGGSNTGELFF. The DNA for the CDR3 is TGCGCCAGCAGCCTGGAGGGGGGCTCGAACACCGGGGAGCTGTTTTTT.

CDR3 nucleotides: TGTGCCACCAGCAGACATGACACAAAAAACATTCAGTACTTC. Translation gives CATSRHDTKNIQYF. J is TRBJ2-4 and V is TRBV15, with no clear D. This CDR3 region has 14 residues. V shed 2 bases and J shed 4 bases, with 9 bases lying between them. Germline V gives CDR1 LNHNV, CDR2 YYDKDF (reference sequence).

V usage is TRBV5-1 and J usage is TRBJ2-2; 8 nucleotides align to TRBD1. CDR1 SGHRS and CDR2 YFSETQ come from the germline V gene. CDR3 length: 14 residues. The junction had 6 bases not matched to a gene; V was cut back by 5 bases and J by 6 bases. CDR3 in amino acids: CASRPGQGPGELFF. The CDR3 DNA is TGCGCCAGCAGACCCGGACAGGGCCCCGGGGAGCTGTTTTTT.

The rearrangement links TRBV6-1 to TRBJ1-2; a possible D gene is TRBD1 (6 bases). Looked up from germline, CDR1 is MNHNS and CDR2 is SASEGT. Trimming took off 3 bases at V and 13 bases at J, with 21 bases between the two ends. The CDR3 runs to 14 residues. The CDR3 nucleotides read TGTGCCAGCAGTGATCTAGGCAGGGGAATGCGGGGCACCTTC. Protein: CASSDLGRGMRGTF.